This TCR beta chain originates from a study of response to subunit inactivated influenza vaccine. V gave up 4 bases and J gave up 3 bases; unmatched junction bases: 11. This CDR3 spans 15 amino acids. CDR1 is SQVTM, CDR2 ANQGSEA, per germline. Findings of the study overall: Authors proposed each seasonal influenza vaccination draws in few new T cells.

From the RT-PCR reads, TCRdb called clonotypes with MiXCR, one entry per CDR3 protein. The sample lists a few hundred thousand distinct CDR3 sequences, approximately 11% seen once, with roughly 12% in the top ten. For this clonotype: Its antigen remains unidentified.

This specimen consisted of PBMCs from blood, obtained roughly 48 days after vaccination. The clonotype originates from a man aged 45-65 years who received an inactivated influenza vaccine. This chain connects TRBV29-1 to TRBJ2-7; 8 nucleotides match TRBD2. This chain's CDR3 is CSVGHKGLADYEQYF. CDR3 nucleotide sequence: TGCAGCGTTGGCCACAAAGGACTAGCAGACTACGAGCAGTACTTC.